These 3 T cell receptor beta chains share one sample of origin, sequenced in a study of control samples from healthy donors and cancer patients. The protocol was immunoSEQ multiplex PCR, while the TCRdb copy is restricted to in-frame clones and leaves out a portion. The table includes some 74,000 clones, approximately 94% detected once. The sample consisted of blood. The receptor source for this set is a woman under 40 in good health.

In this sample, this clone turned up a few times. V is TRBV5-6 and J is TRBJ1-5, with D unclear. Germline values: CDR1 SGHDT, CDR2 YYEEEE. Deletions cut 2 bases from V and 4 bases from J, with 13 bases between. The CDR3 is 15 residues long. CDR3 amino acids: CASSLLSSENQPQHF. The CDR3 nucleotides are TGTGCCAGCAGCTTATTAAGTTCGGAGAATCAGCCCCAGCATTTT.

This clone was counted a single time. The chain combines TRBV28 with TRBJ1-6, with D maybe TRBD1 (6 bases). The CDR3 spans 12 residues. CDR1 MDHEN and CDR2 SYDVKM come from the germline V gene. Trimming pared 8 bases from V and 7 bases from J, leaving 9 bases between. The CDR3 sequence is CASGGSNSPLHF. CDR3 coding DNA: TGTGCCAGCGGGGGCTCGAATTCACCCCTCCACTTT.

This chain joins TRBV7-6 and TRBJ1-4; D uncertain. V was clipped by 8 bases and J by 3 bases, with 13 bases between them. CDR3 length equals 14 residues. Germline V gene lookup returns CDR1 SGHVS and CDR2 FNYEAQ. The CDR3 DNA reads TGTGCCAGCGGGCGTACTTCTTCTAATGAAAAACTGTTTTTT. Translating gives CASGRTSSNEKLFF.